This T cell receptor (beta chain) was retrieved from a study of cytomegalovirus exposure and HLA in healthy donors. Study summary: An analysis done earlier identified 120 million or so unique TCR beta sequences from about 180 million T cells. When 398 donors were genotyped, 80% to 90% of them were found to fall in the Caucasian-associated ancestry cluster.

A word on this clone: Its target is not known.

Vbeta (60) and Jbeta (13) primers were used in the PCR. Sequenced by immunoSEQ multiplex PCR; TCRdb stores in-frame clones only, minus some. The sample consists of about 91,000 clones, just under 90% of them appearing once. Whole-study results and caveats: In a later analysis, at a false discovery rate of 0.05, roughly 17,000 TCR beta sequences matched HLA alleles. Sequence variants that were highly shared formed a cluster that was likely a sequencing artifact.

The CDR3 totals 12 residues. Trimming took off 6 bases at V and 6 bases at J, with 8 bases between the two ends. Looked up from germline, CDR1 is MNHNY and CDR2 is SVGAGI (reference sequence). This chain joins TRBV6-6 and TRBJ2-2; D gene unclear. The sample comprised PBMCs. The clonotype comes from a man aged 18 to 29 in good health and CMV-seronegative. The CDR3 reads CASRPRSGELFF. CDR3 bases: TGTGCCAGCAGGCCGCGGTCCGGGGAGCTGTTTTTT.